This T cell receptor beta chain was sequenced for a study of PD-1 blockade in classical Hodgkin lymphoma. TCRdb's copy holds only in-frame clones and misses some; the assay was immunoSEQ multiplex PCR. The data show about 9,700 clones, with 74% seen just once and less than 4.5% held by the top ten. V was cut by 4 bases and J by 1 base, with 10 bases left in between. This CDR3 comprises 14 residues. Germline V lookup: CDR1 SEHNR, CDR2 FQNEAQ (reference sequence). Each of the patients experienced relapse following autologous stem cell transplantation, and their brentuximab vedotin exposure differed. Isolation of CD4+ T cells from thawed PBMCs was performed by magnetic negative selection.

Sequenced here: CD4+ T cells from blood, sampled at baseline. The clonotype comes from a human donor with classical Hodgkin lymphoma. The rearrangement joins TRBV7-9 to TRBJ2-5; D is unresolved. The chain's CDR3 is CASSSFRPQETQYF. CDR3 in DNA: TGTGCCAGCAGCTCTTTCAGGCCCCAAGAGACCCAGTACTTC.